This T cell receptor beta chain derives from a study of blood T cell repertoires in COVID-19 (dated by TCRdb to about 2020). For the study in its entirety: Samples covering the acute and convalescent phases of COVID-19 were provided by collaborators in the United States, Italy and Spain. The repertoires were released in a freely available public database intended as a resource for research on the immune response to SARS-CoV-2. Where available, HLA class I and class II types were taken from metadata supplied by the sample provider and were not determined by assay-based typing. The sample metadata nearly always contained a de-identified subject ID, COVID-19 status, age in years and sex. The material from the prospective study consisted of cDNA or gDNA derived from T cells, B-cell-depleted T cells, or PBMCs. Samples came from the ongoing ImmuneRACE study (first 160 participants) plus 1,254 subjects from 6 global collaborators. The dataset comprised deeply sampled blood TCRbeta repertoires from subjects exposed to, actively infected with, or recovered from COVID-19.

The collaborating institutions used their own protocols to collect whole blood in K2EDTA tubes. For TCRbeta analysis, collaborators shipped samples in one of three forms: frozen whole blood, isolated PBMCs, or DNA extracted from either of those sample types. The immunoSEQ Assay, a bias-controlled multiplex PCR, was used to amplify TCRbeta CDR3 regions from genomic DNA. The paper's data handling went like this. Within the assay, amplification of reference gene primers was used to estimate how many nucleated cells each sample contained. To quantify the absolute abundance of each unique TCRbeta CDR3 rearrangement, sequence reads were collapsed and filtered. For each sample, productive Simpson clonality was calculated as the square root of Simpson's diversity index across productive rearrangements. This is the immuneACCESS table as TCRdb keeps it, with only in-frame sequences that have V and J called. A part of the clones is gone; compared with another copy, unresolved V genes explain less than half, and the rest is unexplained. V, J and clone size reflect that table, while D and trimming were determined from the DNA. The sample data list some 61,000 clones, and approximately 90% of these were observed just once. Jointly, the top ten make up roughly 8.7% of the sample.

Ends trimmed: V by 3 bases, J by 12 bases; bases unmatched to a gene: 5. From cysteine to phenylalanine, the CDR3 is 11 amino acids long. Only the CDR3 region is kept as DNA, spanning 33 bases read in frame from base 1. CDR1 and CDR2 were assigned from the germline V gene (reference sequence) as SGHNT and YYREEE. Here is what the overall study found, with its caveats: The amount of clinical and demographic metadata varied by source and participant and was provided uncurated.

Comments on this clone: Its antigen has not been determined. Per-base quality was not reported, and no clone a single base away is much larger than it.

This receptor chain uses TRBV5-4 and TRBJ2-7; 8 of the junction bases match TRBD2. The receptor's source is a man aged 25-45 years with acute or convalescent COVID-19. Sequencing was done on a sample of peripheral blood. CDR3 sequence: CASSSGGALYF. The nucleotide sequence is TGTGCCAGCAGCTCGGGGGGGGCGCTGTACTTC.